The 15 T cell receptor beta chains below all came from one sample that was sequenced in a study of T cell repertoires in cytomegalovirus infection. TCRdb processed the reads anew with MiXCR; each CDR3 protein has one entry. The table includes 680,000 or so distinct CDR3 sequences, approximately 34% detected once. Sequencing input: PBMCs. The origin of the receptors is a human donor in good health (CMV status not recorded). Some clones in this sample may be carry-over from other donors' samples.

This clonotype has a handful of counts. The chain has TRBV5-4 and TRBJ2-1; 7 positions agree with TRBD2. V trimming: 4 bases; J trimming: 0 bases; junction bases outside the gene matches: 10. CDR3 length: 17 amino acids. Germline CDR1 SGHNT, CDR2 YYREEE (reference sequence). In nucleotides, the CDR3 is TGTGCCAGCAGCCGGGGAGGGACCCAGAGCTCCTACAATGAGCAGTTCTTC. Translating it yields CASSRGGTQSSYNEQFF.

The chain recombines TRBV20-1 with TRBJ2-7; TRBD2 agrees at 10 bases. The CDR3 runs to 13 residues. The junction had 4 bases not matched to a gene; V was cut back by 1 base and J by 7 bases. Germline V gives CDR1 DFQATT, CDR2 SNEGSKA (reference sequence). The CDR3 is CSARGGLAREQYF. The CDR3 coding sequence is TGCAGTGCTAGAGGGGGACTAGCGAGAGAGCAGTACTTC.

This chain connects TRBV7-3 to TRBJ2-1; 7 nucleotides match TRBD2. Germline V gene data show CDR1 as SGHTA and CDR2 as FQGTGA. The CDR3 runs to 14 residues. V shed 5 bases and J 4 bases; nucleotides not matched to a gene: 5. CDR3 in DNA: TGTGCCAGCAGCCGGGGGGAACGGTACAATGAGCAGTTCTTC. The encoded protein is CASSRGERYNEQFF.

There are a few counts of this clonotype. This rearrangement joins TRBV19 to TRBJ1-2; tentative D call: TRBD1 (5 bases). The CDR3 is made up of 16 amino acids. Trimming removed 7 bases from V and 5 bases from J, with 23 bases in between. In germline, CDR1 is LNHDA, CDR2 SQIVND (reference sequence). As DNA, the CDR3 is TGTGCCAGTAACCGCCGGGACCCACGAGACCCATATGGCTACACCTTC. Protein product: CASNRRDPRDPYGYTF.

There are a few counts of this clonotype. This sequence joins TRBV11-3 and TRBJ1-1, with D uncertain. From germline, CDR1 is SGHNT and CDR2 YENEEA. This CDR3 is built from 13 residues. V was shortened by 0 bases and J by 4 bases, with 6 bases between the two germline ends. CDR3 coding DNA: TGTGCCAGCAGCTTAGATGTGGGCACTGAAGCTTTCTTT. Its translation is CASSLDVGTEAFF.

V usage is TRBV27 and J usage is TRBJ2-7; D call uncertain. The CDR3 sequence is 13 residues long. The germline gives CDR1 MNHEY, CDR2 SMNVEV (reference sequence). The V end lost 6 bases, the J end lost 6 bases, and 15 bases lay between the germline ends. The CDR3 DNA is TGTGCCAGCAGCTTTAACTACCGGCGCGAGCAGTACTTC. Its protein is CASSFNYRREQYF.

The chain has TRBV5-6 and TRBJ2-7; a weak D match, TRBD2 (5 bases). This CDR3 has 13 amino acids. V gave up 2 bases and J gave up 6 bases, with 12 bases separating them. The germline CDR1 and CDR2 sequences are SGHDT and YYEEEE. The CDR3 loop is CASSLLLVGEQYF. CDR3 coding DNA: TGTGCCAGCAGCTTACTACTAGTGGGCGAGCAGTACTTC.

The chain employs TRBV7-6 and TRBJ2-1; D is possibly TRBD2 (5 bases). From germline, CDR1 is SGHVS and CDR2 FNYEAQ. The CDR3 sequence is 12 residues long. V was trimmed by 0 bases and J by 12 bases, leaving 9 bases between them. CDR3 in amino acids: CASSLAAGRQFF. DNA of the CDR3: TGTGCCAGCAGCTTAGCGGCGGGTCGGCAGTTCTTC.

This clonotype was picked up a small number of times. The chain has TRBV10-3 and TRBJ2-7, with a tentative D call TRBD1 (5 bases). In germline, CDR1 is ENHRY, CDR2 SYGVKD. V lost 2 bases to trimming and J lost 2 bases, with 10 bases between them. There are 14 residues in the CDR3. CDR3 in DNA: TGTGCCATCAGTGAGGAGCAGGGCCCCTACGAGCAGTACTTC. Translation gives CAISEEQGPYEQYF.

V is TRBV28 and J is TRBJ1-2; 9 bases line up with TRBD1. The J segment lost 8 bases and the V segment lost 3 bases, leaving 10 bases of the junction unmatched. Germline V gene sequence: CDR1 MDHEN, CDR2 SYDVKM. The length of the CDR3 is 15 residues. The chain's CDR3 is CASSLGQGRLKGYTF. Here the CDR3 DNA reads TGTGCCAGCAGTTTGGGACAGGGTCGCTTGAAGGGCTACACCTTC.

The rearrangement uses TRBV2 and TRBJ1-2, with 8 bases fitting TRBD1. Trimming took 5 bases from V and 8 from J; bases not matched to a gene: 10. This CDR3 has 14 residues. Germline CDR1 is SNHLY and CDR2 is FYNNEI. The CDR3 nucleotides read TGTGCCAGCAGTCGACAGGGGACAACCCAAGGCTACACCTTC. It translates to CASSRQGTTQGYTF.

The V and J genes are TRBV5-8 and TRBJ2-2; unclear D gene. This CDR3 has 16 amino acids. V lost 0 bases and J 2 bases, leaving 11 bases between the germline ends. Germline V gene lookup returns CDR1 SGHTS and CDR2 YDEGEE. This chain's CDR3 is CASSLVLRFNTGELFF. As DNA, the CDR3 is TGTGCCAGCAGCTTGGTACTGCGATTCAACACCGGGGAGCTGTTTTTT.

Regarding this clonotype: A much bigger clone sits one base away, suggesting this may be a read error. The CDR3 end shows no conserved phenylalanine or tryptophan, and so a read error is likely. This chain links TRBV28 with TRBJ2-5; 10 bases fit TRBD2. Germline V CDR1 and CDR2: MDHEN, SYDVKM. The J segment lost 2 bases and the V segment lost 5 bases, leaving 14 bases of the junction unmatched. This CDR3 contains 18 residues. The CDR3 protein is CASSPVTDLAGDQETQYL. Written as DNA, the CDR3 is TGTGCCAGCAGTCCGGTGACCGATCTAGCGGGGGATCAAGAGACCCAGTACTTA.

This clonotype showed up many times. The CDR3 region has the DNA TGTGCCAGCAGCTCTGGACCCTCCTACGAGCAGTACTTC. This gives the protein CASSSGPSYEQYF. The V gene is TRBV7-2, the J gene TRBJ2-7; D not resolved. The CDR3 totals 13 residues. Trimming shortened V by 4 bases and J by 0 bases, and 7 bases separated the two germline ends. Per germline, CDR1 SGHTA and CDR2 FQGNSA. Based on the CDR3 plus reference TRBV7-2 and TRBJ2-7, the full variable domain is GAGVSQSPSNKVTEKGKDVELRCDPISGHTALYWYRQSLGQGLEFLIYFQGNSAPDKSGLPSDRFSAERTGGSVSTLTIQRTQQEDSAVYLCASSSGPSYEQYFGPGTRLTVT.

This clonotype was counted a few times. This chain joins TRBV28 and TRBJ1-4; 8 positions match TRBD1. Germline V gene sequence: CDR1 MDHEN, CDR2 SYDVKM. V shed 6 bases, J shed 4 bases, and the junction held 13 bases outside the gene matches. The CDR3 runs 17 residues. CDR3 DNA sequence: TGTGCCAGCAGCACACGTCGACAGGGGTTGAATAATGAAAAACTGTTTTTT. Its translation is CASSTRRQGLNNEKLFF. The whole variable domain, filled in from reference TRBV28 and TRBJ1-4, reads DVKVTQSSRYLVKRTGEKVFLECVQDMDHENMFWYRQDPGLGLRLIYFSYDVKMKEKGDIPEGYSVSREKKERFSLILESASTNQTSMYLCASSTRRQGLNNEKLFFGSGTQLSVL.